Below, 9 T cell receptor beta chains from the same sample are listed, as sequenced in a study of blood T cell repertoires in COVID-19. The repertoire was sequenced with immunoSEQ multiplex PCR; TCRdb's copy has only in-frame clones and lacks some. The sample includes 45,000 to 55,000 clones, around 87% of them seen just once. Specimen: peripheral blood. The source of these receptors is a man aged 50 to 60 with active COVID-19.

This CDR3 is CASSLTGGNTGELFF. The CDR3 bases are TGTGCCAGCAGCTTGACAGGGGGTAACACCGGGGAGCTGTTTTTT. This chain uses TRBV7-3 with TRBJ2-2; 9 bases agree with TRBD1. Germline V gene sequence: CDR1 SGHTA, CDR2 FQGTGA. The V segment lost 3 bases and the J segment 2 bases; nucleotides outside the gene matches: 1. The CDR3 covers 15 residues.

The gene calls are TRBV4-3 and TRBJ1-1, with a tentative D call TRBD1 (6 bases). V dropped 0 bases and J dropped 3 bases, with 11 bases sitting between them. This CDR3 is built from 15 residues. The germline CDR1 and CDR2 sequences are LGHNA and YSLEER. CDR3 amino acids: CASSQENRVDTEAFF. Here the CDR3 DNA reads TGCGCCAGCAGCCAAGAAAACAGGGTGGACACTGAAGCTTTCTTT.

V and J are TRBV5-1 and TRBJ1-2, with 8 positions matching TRBD1. J lost 2 bases, V lost 4 bases, and 7 bases had no gene match. Germline V gives CDR1 SGHRS, CDR2 YFSETQ. The CDR3 contains 15 residues. The CDR3 nucleotides read TGCGCCAGCAGCGTACAGGGGGAGTCAAACTATGGCTACACCTTC. Residues: CASSVQGESNYGYTF.

The CDR3 bases are TGTGCCAGCAGAGGCCAGGGTAAAGAGACCCAGTACTTC. Translation gives CASRGQGKETQYF. The V and J genes are TRBV5-5 and TRBJ2-5; tentatively, D is TRBD1 (5 bases). The V gene's germline CDR1 is SGHKS and CDR2 YYEKEE (reference sequence). Trimming took off 5 bases at V and 3 bases at J, with 11 bases between the two ends. CDR3 length: 13 amino acids.

The chain couples TRBV14 to TRBJ2-3; 12 positions agree with TRBD2. From germline, CDR1 is SGHDN and CDR2 FVKESK. CDR3 length equals 19 residues. V dropped 3 bases and J dropped 2; count of bases not matched to a gene: 12. CDR3 nucleotides: TGTGCCAGCAGCCACCTCCCAGGAACTAGCGGGAGGTTCACAGATACGCAGTATTTT. Protein sequence: CASSHLPGTSGRFTDTQYF.

The chain is built from TRBV11-2 and TRBJ1-3; 8 positions match TRBD1. Germline trimming cut 0 bases from V and 9 bases from J; bases unmatched to any gene: 7. This CDR3 is built from 15 residues. Germline values: CDR1 SGHAT, CDR2 FQNNGV. CDR3 in DNA: TGTGCCAGCAGCTTAGATCGGACAGGGCTCGCCACCATATATTTT. Amino acid sequence: CASSLDRTGLATIYF.

This clone appeared a single time. The rearrangement uses TRBV9 and TRBJ2-1, with D possibly TRBD1 on 5 matching bases. CDR3 length: 14 residues. V lost 4 bases and J lost 7, with 15 bases in between. Germline assignment: CDR1 SGDLS and CDR2 YYNGEE. The chain's CDR3 is CASSLTASTNEQFF. In DNA, the CDR3 is TGTGCCAGCAGCCTGACAGCGAGTACAAATGAGCAGTTCTTC.

The chain employs TRBV6-5 and TRBJ2-7; 8 bases map to TRBD2. The V and J ends lost 7 bases and 4 bases, in that order; junction bases with no gene match: 12. The germline V gene has CDR1 MNHEY and CDR2 SVGAGI. CDR3 length: 15 amino acids. CDR3 amino acids: CASTPSGSGLYEQYF. The CDR3 nucleotides are TGTGCCAGCACCCCAAGCGGGAGCGGATTATACGAGCAGTACTTC.

The rearrangement joins TRBV7-6 to TRBJ1-1, with D possibly being TRBD1 (5 bases). The V end was cut by 0 bases, the J end by 0 bases, with 8 bases between. Germline lookup yields CDR1 SGHVS and CDR2 FNYEAQ. This CDR3 region has 15 residues. This chain's CDR3 is CASSLALGVNTEAFF. CDR3 nucleotides: TGTGCCAGCAGCTTAGCGTTAGGGGTGAACACTGAAGCTTTCTTT.